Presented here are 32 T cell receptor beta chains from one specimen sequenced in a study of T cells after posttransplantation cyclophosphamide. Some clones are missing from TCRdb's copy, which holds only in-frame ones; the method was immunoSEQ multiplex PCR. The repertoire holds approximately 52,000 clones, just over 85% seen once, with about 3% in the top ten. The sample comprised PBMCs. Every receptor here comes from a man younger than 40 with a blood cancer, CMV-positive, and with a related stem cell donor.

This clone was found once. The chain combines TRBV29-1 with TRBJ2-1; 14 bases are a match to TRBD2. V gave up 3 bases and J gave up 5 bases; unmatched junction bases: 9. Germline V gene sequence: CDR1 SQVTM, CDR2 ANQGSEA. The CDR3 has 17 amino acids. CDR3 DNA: TGCAGCGTTGAGATCACCGGGACTAGCGGGAGAAACAATGAGCAGTTCTTC. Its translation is CSVEITGTSGRNNEQFF.

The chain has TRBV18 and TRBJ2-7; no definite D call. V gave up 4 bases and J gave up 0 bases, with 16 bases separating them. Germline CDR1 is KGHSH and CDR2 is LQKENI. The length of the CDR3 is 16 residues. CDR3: CASSLNSDSGSYEQYF. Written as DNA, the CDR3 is TGTGCCAGCTCACTCAACTCCGATTCAGGCTCCTACGAGCAGTACTTC.

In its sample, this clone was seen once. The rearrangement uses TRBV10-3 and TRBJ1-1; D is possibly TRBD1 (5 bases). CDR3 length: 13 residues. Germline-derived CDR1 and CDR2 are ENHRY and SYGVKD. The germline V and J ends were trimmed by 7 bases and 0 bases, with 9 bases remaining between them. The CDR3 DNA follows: TGTGCCATCAAATCAGGGATGAACACTGAAGCTTTCTTT. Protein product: CAIKSGMNTEAFF.

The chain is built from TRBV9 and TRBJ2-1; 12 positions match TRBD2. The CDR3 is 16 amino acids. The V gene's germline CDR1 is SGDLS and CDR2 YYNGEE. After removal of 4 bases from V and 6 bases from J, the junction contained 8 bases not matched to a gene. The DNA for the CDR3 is TGTGCCAGCAGCCTAGGTCCTAGCGGGAGGGGCAATGAGCAGTTCTTC. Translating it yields CASSLGPSGRGNEQFF.

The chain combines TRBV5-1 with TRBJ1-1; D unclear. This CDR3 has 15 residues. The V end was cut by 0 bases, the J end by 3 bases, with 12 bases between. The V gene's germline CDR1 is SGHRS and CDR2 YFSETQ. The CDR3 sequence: CASSLDAGFYTEAFF. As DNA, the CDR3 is TGCGCCAGCAGCTTGGATGCAGGATTCTACACTGAAGCTTTCTTT.

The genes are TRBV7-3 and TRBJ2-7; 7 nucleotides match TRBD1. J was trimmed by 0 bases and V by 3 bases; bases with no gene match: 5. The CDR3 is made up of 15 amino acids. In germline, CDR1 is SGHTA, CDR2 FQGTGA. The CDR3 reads CASSLGTESSYEQYF. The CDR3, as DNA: TGTGCCAGCAGCTTGGGGACAGAGAGCTCCTACGAGCAGTACTTC.

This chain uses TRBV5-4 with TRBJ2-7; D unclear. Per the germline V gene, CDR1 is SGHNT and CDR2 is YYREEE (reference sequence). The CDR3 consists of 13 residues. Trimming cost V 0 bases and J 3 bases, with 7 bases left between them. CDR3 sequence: CASSLGDNYEQYF. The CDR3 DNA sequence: TGTGCCAGCAGCTTGGGTGACAACTACGAGCAGTACTTC.

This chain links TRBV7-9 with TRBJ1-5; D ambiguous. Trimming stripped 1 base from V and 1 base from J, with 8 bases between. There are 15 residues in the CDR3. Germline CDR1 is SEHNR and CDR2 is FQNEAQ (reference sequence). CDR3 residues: CASSLEGGSNQPQHF. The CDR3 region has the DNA TGTGCCAGCAGCTTAGAGGGAGGGAGCAATCAGCCCCAGCATTTT.

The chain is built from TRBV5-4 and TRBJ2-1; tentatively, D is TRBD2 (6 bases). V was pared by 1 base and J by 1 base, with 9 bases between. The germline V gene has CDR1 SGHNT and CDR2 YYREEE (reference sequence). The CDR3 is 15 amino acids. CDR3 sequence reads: CASSLFLASYNEQFF. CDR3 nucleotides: TGTGCCAGCAGCTTGTTTCTAGCGTCCTACAATGAGCAGTTCTTC. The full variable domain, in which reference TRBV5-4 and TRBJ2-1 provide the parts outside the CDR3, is ETGVTQSPTHLIKTRGQQVTLRCSSQSGHNTVSWYQQALGQGPQFIFQYYREEENGRGNFPPRFSGLQFPNYSSELNVNALELDDSALYLCASSLFLASYNEQFFGPGTRLTVL.

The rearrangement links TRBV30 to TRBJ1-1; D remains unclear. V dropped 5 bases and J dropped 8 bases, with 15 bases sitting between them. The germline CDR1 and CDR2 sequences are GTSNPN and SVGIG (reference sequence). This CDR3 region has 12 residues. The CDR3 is CAWAVDDGEAFF. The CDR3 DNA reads TGTGCCTGGGCCGTAGATGACGGGGAAGCTTTCTTT. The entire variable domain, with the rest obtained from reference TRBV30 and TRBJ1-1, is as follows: SQTIHQWPATLVQPVGSPLSLECTVEGTSNPNLYWYRQAAGRGLQLLFYSVGIGQISSEVPQNLSASRPQDRQFILSSKKLLLSDSGFYLCAWAVDDGEAFFGQGTRLTVV.

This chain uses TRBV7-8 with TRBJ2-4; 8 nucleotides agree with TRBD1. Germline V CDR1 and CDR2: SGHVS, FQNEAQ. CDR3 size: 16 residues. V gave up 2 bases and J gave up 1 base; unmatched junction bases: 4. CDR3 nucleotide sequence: TGTGCCAGCAGCTTAAATCAGGGGGCCGCCAAAAACATTCAGTACTTC. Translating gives CASSLNQGAAKNIQYF.

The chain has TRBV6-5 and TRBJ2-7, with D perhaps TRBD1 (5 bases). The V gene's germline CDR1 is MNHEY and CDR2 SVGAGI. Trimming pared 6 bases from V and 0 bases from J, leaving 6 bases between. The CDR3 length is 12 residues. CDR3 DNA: TGTGCCAGCAGAGGGGACTCCTACGAGCAGTACTTC. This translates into CASRGDSYEQYF.

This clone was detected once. CDR3 amino acids: CASSFSREEHEQYF. CDR3 nucleotide sequence: TGTGCCAGCAGCTTCTCTCGGGAGGAACACGAGCAGTACTTC. V is TRBV7-9 and J is TRBJ2-7, with 7 bases identical to TRBD2. CDR3 length: 14 residues. Germline V gene lookup returns CDR1 SEHNR and CDR2 FQNEAQ (reference sequence). The V segment lost 3 bases and the J segment 5 bases; nucleotides outside the gene matches: 7.

The CDR3 nucleotides are TGTGCCAGCAGTCCCGGACTGGGGGGATCCTACGAGCAGTACTTC. It translates to CASSPGLGGSYEQYF. The chain has TRBV28 and TRBJ2-7; weak D call: TRBD2 (6 bases). CDR1 is MDHEN and CDR2 is SYDVKM in the germline V gene. The length of the CDR3 is 15 residues. With 5 bases removed from V and 1 base from J, the gap between germline ends came to 15 bases.

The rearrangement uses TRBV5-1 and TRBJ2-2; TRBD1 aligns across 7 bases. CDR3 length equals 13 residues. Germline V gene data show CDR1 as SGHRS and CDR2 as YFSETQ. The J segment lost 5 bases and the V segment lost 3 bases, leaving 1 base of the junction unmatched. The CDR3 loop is CASSWGQTGELFF. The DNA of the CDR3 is TGCGCCAGCAGCTGGGGACAGACCGGGGAGCTGTTTTTT.

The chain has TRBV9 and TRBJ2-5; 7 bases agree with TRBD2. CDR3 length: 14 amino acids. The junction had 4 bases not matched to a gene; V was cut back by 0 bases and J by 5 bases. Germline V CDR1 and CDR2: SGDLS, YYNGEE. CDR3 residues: CASSVDGGWETQYF. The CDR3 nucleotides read TGTGCCAGCAGCGTAGACGGGGGGTGGGAGACCCAGTACTTC.

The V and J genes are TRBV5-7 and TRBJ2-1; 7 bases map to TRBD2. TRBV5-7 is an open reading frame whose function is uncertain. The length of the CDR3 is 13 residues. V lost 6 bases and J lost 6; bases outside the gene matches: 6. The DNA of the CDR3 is TGTGCCAGCAAGGCCCCTAGCGGCAATGAGCAGTTCTTC. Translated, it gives CASKAPSGNEQFF.

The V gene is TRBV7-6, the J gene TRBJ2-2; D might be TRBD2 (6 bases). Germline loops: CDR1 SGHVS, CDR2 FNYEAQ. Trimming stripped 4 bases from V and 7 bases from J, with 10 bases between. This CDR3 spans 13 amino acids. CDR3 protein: CASSSRLVGELFF. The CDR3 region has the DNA TGTGCCAGCAGCTCCCGACTAGTCGGGGAGCTGTTTTTT. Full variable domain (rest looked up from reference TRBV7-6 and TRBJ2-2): GAGVSQSPRYKVTKRGQDVALRCDPISGHVSLYWYRQALGQGPEFLTYFNYEAQQDKSGLPNDRFSAERPEGSISTLTIQRTEQRDSAMYRCASSSRLVGELFFGEGSRLTVL.

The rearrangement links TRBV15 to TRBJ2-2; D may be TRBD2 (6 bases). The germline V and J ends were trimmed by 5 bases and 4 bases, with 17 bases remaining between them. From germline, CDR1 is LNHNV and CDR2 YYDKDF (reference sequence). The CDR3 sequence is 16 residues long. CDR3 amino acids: CATSGTREAVTGELFF. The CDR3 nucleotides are TGTGCCACCAGCGGAACGAGGGAGGCGGTCACCGGGGAGCTGTTTTTT.

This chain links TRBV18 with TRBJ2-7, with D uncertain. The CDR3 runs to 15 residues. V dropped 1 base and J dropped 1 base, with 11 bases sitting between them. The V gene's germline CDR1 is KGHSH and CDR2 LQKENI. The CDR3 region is CASSPRGEFSYEQYF. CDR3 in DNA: TGTGCCAGCTCACCACGAGGTGAGTTTTCCTACGAGCAGTACTTC.

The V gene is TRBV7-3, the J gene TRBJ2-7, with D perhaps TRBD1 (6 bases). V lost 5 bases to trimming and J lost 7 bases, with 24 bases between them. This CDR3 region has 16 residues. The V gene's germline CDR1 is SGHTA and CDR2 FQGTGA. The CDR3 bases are TGTGCCAGCAGCCCGGTCCCGGACAGCTTCGAAGGAGAGCAGTACTTC. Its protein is CASSPVPDSFEGEQYF.

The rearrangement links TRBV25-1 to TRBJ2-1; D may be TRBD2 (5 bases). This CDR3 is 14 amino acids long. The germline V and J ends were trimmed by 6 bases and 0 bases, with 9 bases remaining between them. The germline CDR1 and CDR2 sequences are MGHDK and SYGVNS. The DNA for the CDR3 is TGTGCCAGCAGCAGAGGGAGCTCCTACAATGAGCAGTTCTTC. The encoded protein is CASSRGSSYNEQFF.

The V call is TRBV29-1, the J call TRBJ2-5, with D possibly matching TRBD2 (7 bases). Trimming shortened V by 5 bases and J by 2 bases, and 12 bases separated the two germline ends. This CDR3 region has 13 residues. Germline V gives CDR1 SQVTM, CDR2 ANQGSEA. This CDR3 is CSVQRDIQETQYF. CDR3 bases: TGCAGCGTTCAGCGGGACATTCAAGAGACCCAGTACTTC.

As DNA, the CDR3 is TGTGCCTGGACCCTAAACCCCCTAGTAGGCACAGATACGCAGTATTTT. This translates into CAWTLNPLVGTDTQYF. This chain connects TRBV30 to TRBJ2-3; no clear D gene. The CDR3 totals 16 residues. Germline assignment: CDR1 GTSNPN and CDR2 SVGIG (reference sequence). Trimming shortened V by 4 bases and J by 1 base, and 18 bases separated the two germline ends.

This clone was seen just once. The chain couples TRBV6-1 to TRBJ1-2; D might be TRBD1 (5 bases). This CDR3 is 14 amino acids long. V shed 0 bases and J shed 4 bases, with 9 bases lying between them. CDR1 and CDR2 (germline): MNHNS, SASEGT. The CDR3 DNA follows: TGTGCCAGCAGTGAAGCGGGGGGAGGCTATGGCTACACCTTC. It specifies CASSEAGGGYGYTF.

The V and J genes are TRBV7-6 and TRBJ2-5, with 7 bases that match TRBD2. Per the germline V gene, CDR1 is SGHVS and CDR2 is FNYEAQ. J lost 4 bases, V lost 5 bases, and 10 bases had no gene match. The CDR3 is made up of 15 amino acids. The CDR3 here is CASSRRAGARETQYF. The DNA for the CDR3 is TGTGCCAGCAGCCGTCGGGCGGGAGCCCGAGAGACCCAGTACTTC.

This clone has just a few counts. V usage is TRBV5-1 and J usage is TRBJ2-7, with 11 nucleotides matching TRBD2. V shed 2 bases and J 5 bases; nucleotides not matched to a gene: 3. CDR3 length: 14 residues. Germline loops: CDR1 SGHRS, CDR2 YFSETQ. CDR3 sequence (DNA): TGCGCCAGCAGCTTTACTAGCGGGAGTAACGAGCAGTACTTC. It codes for CASSFTSGSNEQYF. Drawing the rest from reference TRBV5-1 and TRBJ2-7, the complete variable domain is KAGVTQTPRYLIKTRGQQVTLSCSPISGHRSVSWYQQTPGQGLQFLFEYFSETQRNKGNFPGRFSGRQFSNSRSEMNVSTLELGDSALYLCASSFTSGSNEQYFGPGTRLTVT.

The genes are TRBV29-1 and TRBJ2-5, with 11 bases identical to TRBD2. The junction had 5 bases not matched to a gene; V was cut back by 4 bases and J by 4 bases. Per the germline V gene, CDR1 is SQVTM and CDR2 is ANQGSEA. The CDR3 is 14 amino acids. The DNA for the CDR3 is TGCAGCGTTGGAACTAGCGGGGGCGTAGAGACCCAGTACTTC. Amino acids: CSVGTSGGVETQYF.

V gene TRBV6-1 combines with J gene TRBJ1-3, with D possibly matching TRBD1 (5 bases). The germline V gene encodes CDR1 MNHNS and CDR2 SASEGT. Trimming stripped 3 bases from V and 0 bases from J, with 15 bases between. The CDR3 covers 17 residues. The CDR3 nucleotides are TGTGCCAGCAGTGATATGGGGGGAACACCCTCTGGAAACACCATATATTTT. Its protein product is CASSDMGGTPSGNTIYF.

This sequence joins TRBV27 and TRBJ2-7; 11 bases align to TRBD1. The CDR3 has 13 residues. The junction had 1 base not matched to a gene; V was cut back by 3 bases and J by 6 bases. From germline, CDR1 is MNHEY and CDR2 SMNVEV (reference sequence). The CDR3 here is CASSFGTGGEQYF. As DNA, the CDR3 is TGTGCCAGCAGTTTTGGGACAGGGGGCGAGCAGTACTTC.

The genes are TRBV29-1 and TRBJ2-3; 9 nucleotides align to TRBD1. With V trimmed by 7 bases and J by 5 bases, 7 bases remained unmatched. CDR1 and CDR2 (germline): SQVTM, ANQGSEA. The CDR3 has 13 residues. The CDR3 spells CSGKGQGGDTQYF. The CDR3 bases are TGCAGCGGGAAGGGACAGGGCGGAGATACGCAGTATTTT.

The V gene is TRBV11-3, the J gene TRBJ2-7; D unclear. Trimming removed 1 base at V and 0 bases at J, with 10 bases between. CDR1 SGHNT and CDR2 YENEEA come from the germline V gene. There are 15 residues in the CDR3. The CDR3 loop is CASSLGGIVSYEQYF. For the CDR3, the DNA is TGTGCCAGCAGCTTAGGCGGAATAGTCTCCTACGAGCAGTACTTC.